These 29 T cell receptor beta chains share one sample of origin, sequenced in a study of blood T cells in healthy people across ages. A second roughly 6 to 12 cycle PCR used barcoded and J-beta primers. TCRdb reprocessed the 5' RACE reads with MiXCR, giving one entry per CDR3 protein. Among roughly 1,500,000 distinct CDR3 sequences, about 31% were seen once, and the ten largest hold around 11%. The sample was blood. These receptors all come from a woman in her thirties in good health.

This clonotype was seen many times. The chain uses TRBV6-5 and TRBJ2-3; D may be TRBD2 (5 bases). The germline V and J ends were trimmed by 1 base and 2 bases, with 7 bases remaining between them. The CDR3 has 14 amino acids. Germline V gene data show CDR1 as MNHEY and CDR2 as SVGAGI. CDR3 sequence: CASSYFGVTDTQYF. The CDR3 nucleotides read TGTGCCAGCAGTTACTTCGGGGTCACAGATACGCAGTATTTT.

This clonotype was observed a single time. The chain links TRBV5-1 to TRBJ2-3, with D perhaps assigned TRBD1 or TRBD2 (6 bases each). This CDR3 has 12 residues. The germline CDR1 and CDR2 sequences are SGHRS and YFSETQ. V was clipped by 0 bases and J by 14 bases, with 13 bases between them. CDR3 in amino acids: CASSLEGGALYF. The CDR3 coding sequence is TGCGCCAGCAGCTTGGAGGGGGGAGCATTGTATTTT.

The sample holds many counts of this clonotype. The chain uses TRBV7-9 and TRBJ2-7; D is perhaps TRBD2 (5 bases). Trimming left V 5 bases short and J 2 bases short, with 13 bases between. Germline CDR1 is SEHNR and CDR2 is FQNEAQ (reference sequence). The CDR3 length is 14 residues. CDR3 amino acids: CASSPPGIAYEQYF. CDR3 nucleotide sequence: TGTGCCAGCAGCCCCCCGGGGATTGCCTACGAGCAGTACTTC.

This clonotype showed up just a few times. The chain uses TRBV20-1 and TRBJ2-1, with no clear D. V was pared by 6 bases and J by 4 bases, with 13 bases between. The germline V gene encodes CDR1 DFQATT and CDR2 SNEGSKA (reference sequence). The CDR3 is 13 amino acids. The CDR3 here is CSAERLRYNEQFF. CDR3 sequence (DNA): TGCAGTGCGGAACGATTACGGTACAATGAGCAGTTCTTC.

This clonotype occurred a few times. The chain is built from TRBV7-2 and TRBJ2-1; TRBD2 aligns across 12 bases. Per germline, CDR1 SGHTA and CDR2 FQGNSA. CDR3 size: 13 residues. After removal of 4 bases from V and 13 bases from J, the junction contained 5 bases not matched to a gene. CDR3 DNA: TGTGCCAGCAGCTCGCGACTAGCGGGAGTACAGTTCTTC. It encodes CASSSRLAGVQFF.

J is TRBJ1-2 and V is TRBV5-6, with a weak D call TRBD1 (6 bases). Germline CDR1 is SGHDT and CDR2 is YYEEEE. Trimming removed 2 bases at V and 2 bases at J, with 10 bases between. This CDR3 region has 14 residues. The CDR3, as DNA: TGTGCCAGCAGCTTCGGACAGAGGAACTATGGCTACACCTTC. Translated: CASSFGQRNYGYTF.

This chain connects TRBV6-6 to TRBJ2-3; TRBD1 is a possible D gene (5 bases). CDR1 and CDR2 from the germline V gene are MNHNY and SVGAGI (reference sequence). This CDR3 spans 15 amino acids. Trimming pared 0 bases from V and 6 bases from J, leaving 13 bases between. The CDR3 reads CASSYSGHPPDTQYF. CDR3 DNA: TGTGCCAGCAGTTACTCTGGACACCCTCCGGATACGCAGTATTTT.

Ten or more counts support this clonotype. Its ends do not fully match the called genes, so a read error is possible. This chain joins TRBV29-1 and TRBJ1-5; tentative D call: TRBD1 (6 bases). In germline, CDR1 is SQVTM, CDR2 ANQGSEA. The CDR3 length is 14 residues. In DNA form, the CDR3 reads TGCAGCGTAGTCGGCGGGGGGGGCAACCAGCCCCAGCATTTT. Amino acids: CSVVGGGGNQPQHF. Variable domain in full (rest from reference TRBV29-1 and TRBJ1-5): SAVISQKPSRDICQRGTSLTIQCQVDSQVTMMFWYRQQPGQSLTLIATANQGSEATYESGFVIDKFPISRPNLTFSTLTVSNMSPEDSSIYLCSVVGGGGNQPQHFGDGTRLSIL.

This clonotype came up many times. This chain uses TRBV5-5 with TRBJ2-1; 11 bases line up with TRBD2. Germline V gene data show CDR1 as SGHKS and CDR2 as YYEKEE (reference sequence). This CDR3 contains 14 residues. V shed 0 bases and J 13 bases; nucleotides not matched to a gene: 6. CDR3 DNA sequence: TGTGCCAGCAGCTTGGCGCCTAGCGGGGGGTTACAGTTCTTC. Translating gives CASSLAPSGGLQFF.

This chain connects TRBV27 to TRBJ2-3; 11 nucleotides line up with TRBD2. Germline values: CDR1 MNHEY, CDR2 SMNVEV (reference sequence). There are 16 residues in the CDR3. V lost 3 bases to trimming and J lost 4 bases; unmatched junction nucleotides: 6. Here the CDR3 DNA reads TGTGCCAGCAGTTTGAGGATAGCGGGGGGGGCAGATACGCAGTATTTT. The encoded protein is CASSLRIAGGADTQYF.

There are a few counts of this clonotype. V usage is TRBV4-1 and J usage is TRBJ1-1; D is ambiguous. Germline V lookup: CDR1 MGHRA, CDR2 YSYEKL. CDR3 length: 15 amino acids. V lost 5 bases to trimming and J lost 0 bases, with 13 bases between them. The DNA of the CDR3 is TGCGCCAGCAGCGAGGTAACCCGGATGAACACTGAAGCTTTCTTT. Translated, it gives CASSEVTRMNTEAFF.

The J gene is TRBJ1-3, the V gene TRBV10-3, with 7 bases aligning to TRBD1. Trimming cost V 6 bases and J 0 bases; bases outside gene matches: 5. Per germline, CDR1 ENHRY and CDR2 SYGVKD. This CDR3 has 15 amino acids. The CDR3 loop is CAIREGQSSGNTIYF. As DNA, the CDR3 is TGTGCCATCAGGGAGGGACAGTCCTCTGGAAACACCATATATTTT.

This clonotype has more than one count but fewer than ten. The CDR3, as DNA: TGTGCCAGCAGCAAAGGGACTCCAACCTGCTACGAGCAGTACTTC. It codes for CASSKGTPTCYEQYF. This chain uses TRBV21-1 with TRBJ2-7; the D call TRBD2 from the table was never checked on the DNA. TRBV21-1 has pseudogene status. CDR3 length equals 15 residues.

V is TRBV20-1 and J is TRBJ1-5; D call uncertain. The germline V gene has CDR1 DFQATT and CDR2 SNEGSKA (reference sequence). Between the trimmed V and J ends, which lost 1 base and 5 bases, there was a span of 9 bases. The CDR3 consists of 13 residues. The DNA of the CDR3 is TGCAGTGCTAGAGGAGGGCTAGATCAGCCCCAGCATTTT. Translating gives CSARGGLDQPQHF.

The chain carries TRBV24-1 and TRBJ2-1; TRBD1 aligns across 10 bases. V was pared by 5 bases and J by 3 bases, with 9 bases of the junction left unmatched. Germline CDR1 is KGHDR and CDR2 is SFDVKD. This CDR3 is built from 17 residues. CDR3 nucleotide sequence: TGTGCCACCAGTGGCGGACCCCGGGACAGGGGCTACAATGAGCAGTTCTTC. As protein: CATSGGPRDRGYNEQFF.

This clonotype appeared a few times. In nucleotides, the CDR3 is TGCGCCAGCAGCCAGGGGACTAGCGGGCTTCACACGCAGTATTTT. Translated: CASSQGTSGLHTQYF. The chain carries TRBV5-1 and TRBJ2-3; 12 positions match TRBD2. V lost 4 bases to trimming and J lost 9 bases; unmatched junction nucleotides: 9. The CDR3 sequence is 15 residues long. From germline, CDR1 is SGHRS and CDR2 YFSETQ.

This chain links TRBV14 with TRBJ2-1, with a tentative D call TRBD2 (6 bases). Germline V CDR1 and CDR2: SGHDN, FVKESK. CDR3 length equals 15 residues. Trimming left V 1 base short and J 5 bases short, with 12 bases between. The CDR3 loop reads CASSQGRGQNNEQFF. The DNA of the CDR3 is TGTGCCAGCAGCCAAGGGCGGGGCCAGAACAATGAGCAGTTCTTC.

On this clonotype: One end of the junction fails to match germline, which may point to a read error. The rearrangement joins TRBV7-9 to TRBJ2-1; possible D gene TRBD2, 7 bases. This CDR3 has 16 amino acids. Germline V CDR1 and CDR2: SEHNR, FQNEAQ (reference sequence). For the CDR3, the DNA is TGTGCCAGCAGCCCCAGGGGAGGGTCGGCGTACAATGAGAAGTTCTTC. Translation gives CASSPRGGSAYNEKFF.

V usage is TRBV6-5 and J usage is TRBJ1-1; 9 positions agree with TRBD1. CDR1 and CDR2 from the germline V gene are MNHEY and SVGAGI. The CDR3 has 14 residues. Losses at the gene ends were 5 bases for V and 6 bases for J; bases not matched to a gene: 7. The CDR3 region has the DNA TGTGCCAGCAGTCCGGACAGGGGAAGGGCTGAAGCTTTCTTT. This encodes CASSPDRGRAEAFF.

The rearrangement joins TRBV7-6 to TRBJ2-1, with TRBD2 as a possible D gene (6 bases). This CDR3 is 15 amino acids long. V was cut by 4 bases and J by 0 bases, with 10 bases left in between. Germline assignment: CDR1 SGHVS and CDR2 FNYEAQ. Here the CDR3 DNA reads TGTGCCAGCAGCTGGGGCGGGGTCTCCTACAATGAGCAGTTCTTC. Translation gives CASSWGGVSYNEQFF.

This chain uses TRBV20-1 with TRBJ2-7; D is unclear. This CDR3 region has 11 residues. Germline CDR1 reads DFQATT; CDR2 reads SNEGSKA (reference sequence). The CDR3 spells CRAGERYEQYF. As DNA, the CDR3 is TGCAGGGCTGGAGAACGTTACGAGCAGTACTTC.

This clonotype was seen ten or more times. A read error may account for a junction end that differs from germline. V is TRBV5-1 and J is TRBJ1-1; D possibly corresponds to TRBD1 (6 bases). The CDR3 is made up of 12 amino acids. Per germline, CDR1 SGHRS and CDR2 YFSETQ. The CDR3 loop reads CASRGQNTEAFF. The CDR3, as DNA: TGTGCCAGCAGGGGACAGAACACTGAAGCTTTCTTT.

A few counts support this clonotype. The chain carries TRBV4-1 and TRBJ2-3, with D perhaps matching TRBD1 (6 bases). Between the trimmed V and J ends, which lost 3 bases and 5 bases, there was a span of 15 bases. From germline, CDR1 is MGHRA and CDR2 YSYEKL. The CDR3 covers 15 residues. The CDR3 nucleotides are TGCGCCAGCAGCCATAATCAGGGGTCAGGAGATACGCAGTATTTT. It is translated as CASSHNQGSGDTQYF.

The gene calls are TRBV12-5 and TRBJ2-5; D remains ambiguous. CDR3 size: 16 residues. Deletions cut 0 bases from V and 7 bases from J, with 18 bases between. Germline-derived CDR1 and CDR2 are LGHNT and FRNRAP. CDR3 DNA sequence: TGTGCTAGTGGTTTGGTACGAAGCGAGGCGGCGGCGACCCAGTACTTC. It yields the protein CASGLVRSEAAATQYF.

This clonotype has more than one count but fewer than ten. This chain links TRBV20-1 with TRBJ2-7; 12 nucleotides line up with TRBD2. With V trimmed by 3 bases and J by 2 bases, 11 bases remained unmatched. The CDR3 extends over 17 amino acids. CDR1 is DFQATT and CDR2 is SNEGSKA in the germline V gene (reference sequence). CDR3 coding DNA: TGCAGTGCTAGCCACCCCCTAGCGGGGGGGATAACCTACGAGCAGTACTTC. It encodes CSASHPLAGGITYEQYF.

A remark on this clonotype: The junction shows a germline mismatch at one end, possibly a read error. J is TRBJ2-7 and V is TRBV7-8; D unclear. This CDR3 region has 15 residues. Germline V gives CDR1 SGHVS, CDR2 FQNEAQ. The CDR3 DNA is TGTGCCAGCAGTCCTACGGCAGGAGCCACCTACGGGCAGTACTTC. Its translation: CASSPTAGATYGQYF.

The J gene is TRBJ1-2, the V gene TRBV12-3 or TRBV12-4; D may be TRBD1 (6 bases). There are 12 residues in the CDR3. V lost 6 bases, J lost 8 bases, and 13 bases lay in between. CDR3 amino acids: CASRAGAGGYTF. The CDR3 bases are TGTGCCAGCAGGGCAGGGGCTGGAGGCTACACCTTC.

This clonotype occurred a few times. CDR3 in amino acids: CASSEGGYSNQPQHF. The DNA of the CDR3 is TGTGCCAGCAGTGAAGGAGGCTATAGCAATCAGCCCCAGCATTTT. The J gene is TRBJ1-5, the V gene TRBV2; D is uncertain. The CDR3 has 15 residues. V lost 1 base, J lost 0 bases, and 7 bases lay in between. Germline-derived CDR1 and CDR2 are SNHLY and FYNNEI.

Only one count was recorded for this clonotype. V is TRBV9 and J is TRBJ2-3, with D perhaps matching TRBD2 (6 bases). The germline gives CDR1 SGDLS, CDR2 YYNGEE. The length of the CDR3 is 12 residues. The V end lost 3 bases, the J end lost 6 bases, and 8 bases lay between the germline ends. The chain's CDR3 is CASSGEDDTQYF. For the CDR3, the DNA is TGTGCCAGCAGCGGGGAGGATGATACGCAGTATTTT.